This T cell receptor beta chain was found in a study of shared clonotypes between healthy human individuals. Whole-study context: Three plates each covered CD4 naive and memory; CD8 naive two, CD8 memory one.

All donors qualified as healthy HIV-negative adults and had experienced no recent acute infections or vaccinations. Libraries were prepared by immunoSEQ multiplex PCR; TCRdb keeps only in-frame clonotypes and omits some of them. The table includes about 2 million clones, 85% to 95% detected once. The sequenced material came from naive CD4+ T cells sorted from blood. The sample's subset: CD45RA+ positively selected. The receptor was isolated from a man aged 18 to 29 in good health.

CDR3 in amino acids: CAIKVGGNTEAFF. Here the CDR3 DNA reads TGTGCCATCAAAGTTGGGGGGAACACTGAAGCTTTCTTT. This chain joins TRBV10-3 and TRBJ1-1; D perhaps matches TRBD1 (5 bases). CDR1 and CDR2 (germline): ENHRY, SYGVKD. V lost 7 bases and J 1 base, leaving 10 bases between the germline ends. The length of the CDR3 is 13 residues.